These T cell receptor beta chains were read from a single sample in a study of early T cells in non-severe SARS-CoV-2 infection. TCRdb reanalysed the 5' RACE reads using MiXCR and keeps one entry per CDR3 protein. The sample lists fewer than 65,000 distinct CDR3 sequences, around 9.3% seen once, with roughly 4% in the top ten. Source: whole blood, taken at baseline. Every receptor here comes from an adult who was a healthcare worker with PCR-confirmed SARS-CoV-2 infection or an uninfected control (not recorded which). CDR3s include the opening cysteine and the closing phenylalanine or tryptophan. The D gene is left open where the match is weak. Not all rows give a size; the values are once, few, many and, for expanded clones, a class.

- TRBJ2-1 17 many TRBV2 CASSRGRLGVTYNEQFF TGTGCCAGCAGCCGCGGACGTTTGGGTGTGACCTACAATGAGCAGTTCTTC
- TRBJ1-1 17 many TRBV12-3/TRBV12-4 CASTPGASAGSDTEAFF TGTGCCAGCACCCCTGGGGCTTCGGCTGGTTCGGACACTGAAGCTTTCTTT
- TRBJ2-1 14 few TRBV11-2 CASSTGARQDEQFF TGTGCCAGCAGTACGGGGGCTAGACAGGATGAGCAGTTCTTC
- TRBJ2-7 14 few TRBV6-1 CASSREPIPYEQYF TGTGCCAGCAGCCGGGAACCTATTCCCTACGAGCAGTACTTC
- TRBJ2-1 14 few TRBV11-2 CASSAPPLGNEQFF TGTGCCAGCAGCGCACCCCCCCTCGGCAATGAGCAGTTCTTC
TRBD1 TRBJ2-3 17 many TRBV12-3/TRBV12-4 CASSPRDRGSSTDTQYF TGTGCCAGCAGCCCCCGGGACAGGGGTTCCAGCACAGATACGCAGTATTTT
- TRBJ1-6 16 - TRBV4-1 CASSQDFLGGNSPLHF TGCGCCAGCAGCCAAGATTTCTTAGGGGGAAATTCACCCCTCCACTTT
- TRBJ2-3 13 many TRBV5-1 CASSTRRTDTQYF TGTGCCAGCAGCACCCGTCGCACAGATACGCAGTATTTT
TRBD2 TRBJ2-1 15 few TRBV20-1 CSARERASGSREQFF TGCAGTGCTAGAGAGAGGGCTAGCGGGAGTCGCGAGCAGTTCTTC
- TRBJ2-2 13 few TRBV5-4 CASSSRITGELFF TGTGCCAGCAGCTCGAGGATTACCGGGGAGCTGTTTTTT
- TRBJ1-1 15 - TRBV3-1 CASSQGRGSGTEAFF TGTGCCAGCAGCCAAGGTAGGGGCTCGGGCACTGAAGCTTTCTTT
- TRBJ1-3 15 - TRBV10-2 CASSESALSGNTIYF TGCGCCAGCAGTGAGTCGGCACTCTCTGGAAACACCATATATTTT
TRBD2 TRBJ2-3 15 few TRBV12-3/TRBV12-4 CASSRAGGGADTQYF TGTGCCAGCTCGAGAGCGGGGGGTGGGGCAGATACGCAGTATTTT
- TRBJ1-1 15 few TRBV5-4 CASSFPTVGNTEAFF TGTGCCAGCAGCTTCCCGACAGTGGGAAACACTGAAGCTTTCTTT
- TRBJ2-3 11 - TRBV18 CASSPMDTQYF TGTGCCAGCTCACCCATGGATACGCAGTATTTT
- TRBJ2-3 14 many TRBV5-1 CASNDYHSTDTQYF TGCGCCAGCAACGACTACCACAGCACAGATACGCAGTATTTT
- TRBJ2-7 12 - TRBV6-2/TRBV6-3 CASLGSSYEQYF TGTGCCAGCTTGGGGAGCTCCTACGAGCAGTACTTC
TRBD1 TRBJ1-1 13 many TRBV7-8 CASRGTARVEAFF TGTGCCAGCAGGGGGACAGCCCGGGTTGAAGCTTTCTTT
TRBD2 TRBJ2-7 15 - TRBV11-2 CASSLRAGGPLEQYF TGTGCCAGCAGCTTAAGGGCGGGGGGGCCCCTCGAGCAGTACTTC
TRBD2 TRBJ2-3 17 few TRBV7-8 CASSLAWLAASTDTQYF TGTGCCAGCAGCTTAGCGTGGCTAGCGGCTAGCACAGATACGCAGTATTTT
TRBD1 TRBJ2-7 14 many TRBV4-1 CASSQGTGPYEQYF TGCGCCAGCAGCCAAGGGACAGGGCCCTACGAGCAGTACTTC
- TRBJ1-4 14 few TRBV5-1 CASSLATTNEKLFF TGCGCCAGCAGCCTGGCTACAACTAATGAAAAACTGTTTTTT
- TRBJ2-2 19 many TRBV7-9 CASPKGESASYSLSGELFF TGTGCCAGCCCAAAAGGGGAGAGCGCATCCTACTCCCTTTCCGGGGAGCTGTTTTTT
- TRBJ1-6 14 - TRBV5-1 CASSLGTGRSPLHF TGCGCCAGCAGCTTGGGCACAGGGAGGTCACCCCTCCACTTT